A selection of T cell receptor beta chains follows, all from one sample in a study of cytotoxic CD8 clonotypes in ibrutinib-treated CLL. The protocol was immunoSEQ multiplex PCR, while the TCRdb copy is restricted to in-frame clones and leaves out a portion. This sample has about 76,000 clones, with approximately 87% found just once. Sequences were derived from PBMCs, sampled after 24 months of ibrutinib treatment. Receptors originate from a human donor with chronic lymphocytic leukemia. Each CDR3 is given with its conserved first and last residue. The order of the fields is V gene, J gene, clone size, D gene, CDR3 protein, CDR3 DNA. The D gene is left open where the match is weak. Clone size, where shown, is once, few, many, or a class for clones that have expanded.

TRBV7-9	TRBJ2-7	.	TRBD2	CASSLSGRAFDEQYF	TGTGCCAGCAGCCTTAGCGGGAGGGCCTTCGACGAGCAGTACTTC
TRBV7-9	TRBJ2-2	.	.	CASSRDSNTGELFF	TGTGCCAGCAGTCGGGACTCGAACACCGGGGAGCTGTTTTTT
TRBV19	TRBJ1-5	.	TRBD1	CAGGETGVNQPQHF	TGTGCCGGCGGGGAAACAGGGGTCAATCAGCCCCAGCATTTT
TRBV7-8	TRBJ2-1	.	.	CASSFRARSSYNEQFF	TGTGCCAGCAGCTTTAGAGCTAGATCCTCCTACAATGAGCAGTTCTTC
TRBV29-1	TRBJ1-2	.	.	CSALGGTLNYGYTF	TGCAGCGCCCTGGGGGGAACTCTAAACTATGGCTACACCTTC
TRBV5-6	TRBJ1-2	.	.	CASSLEPYGYTF	TGTGCCAGCAGCTTGGAGCCCTATGGCTACACCTTC
TRBV5-1	TRBJ2-7	.	.	CASSFGSGTYYEQYF	TGCGCCAGCAGCTTCGGGTCTGGGACATACTACGAGCAGTACTTC
TRBV5-4	TRBJ2-2	.	TRBD2	CASSLGSGSAGELFF	TGTGCCAGCAGCTTGGGCAGCGGGAGCGCCGGGGAGCTGTTTTTT
TRBV9	TRBJ2-5	.	TRBD2	CASSVGWTSEETQYF	TGTGCCAGCAGCGTGGGATGGACTAGCGAAGAGACCCAGTACTTC
TRBV9	TRBJ2-7	.	TRBD2	CASSTQLAGGEQYF	TGTGCCAGCAGCACACAACTAGCGGGAGGTGAGCAGTACTTC
TRBV18	TRBJ2-5	.	.	CASSPGRETQYF	TGTGCCAGCTCACCCGGGCGAGAGACCCAGTACTTC
TRBV5-1	TRBJ2-3	.	TRBD1	CASSEGQGFSRTDTQYF	TGCGCCAGCAGCGAGGGACAGGGGTTTTCTCGCACAGATACGCAGTATTTT
TRBV18	TRBJ1-5	.	.	CASSEQESQPQHF	TGTGCCAGCTCAGAACAGGAGTCTCAGCCCCAGCATTTT
TRBV6-5	TRBJ1-1	few	TRBD1	CASSSGQGLLAEAFF	TGTGCCAGCAGTTCGGGACAGGGGTTGTTGGCTGAAGCTTTCTTT
TRBV27	TRBJ2-5	.	TRBD2	CASSLLAGEGQTQYF	TGTGCCAGCAGTTTATTAGCGGGAGAGGGGCAGACCCAGTACTTC
TRBV6-5	TRBJ2-7	.	.	CASSFPGLHAYEQYF	TGTGCCAGCAGTTTCCCGGGTCTACACGCCTACGAGCAGTACTTC
TRBV13	TRBJ2-7	.	.	CASSPSSRQGYEQYF	TGTGCCAGCAGCCCGAGCTCCAGGCAGGGCTACGAGCAGTACTTC
TRBV27	TRBJ2-7	.	TRBD2	CASRGLAGGREQYF	TGTGCCAGCAGGGGGCTAGCGGGAGGGAGAGAGCAGTACTTC
TRBV7-9	TRBJ1-3	.	.	CASRTIRDNSGNTIYF	TGTGCCAGCAGAACAATCCGGGACAACTCTGGAAACACCATATATTTT
TRBV6-6	TRBJ2-7	.	.	CASSPPGRGYEQYF	TGTGCCAGCAGTCCCCCAGGCAGGGGCTACGAGCAGTACTTC
TRBV5-1	TRBJ2-1	.	.	CASSFVPVEEQFF	TGCGCCAGCAGCTTCGTCCCAGTGGAGGAGCAGTTCTTC
TRBV5-1	TRBJ2-3	.	.	CATNTGSSTDTQYF	TGCGCCACCAATACGGGATCGAGCACAGATACGCAGTATTTT
TRBV2	TRBJ2-2	.	TRBD1	CASGGTGLTGELFF	TGTGCCAGCGGCGGGACAGGGTTAACCGGGGAGCTGTTTTTT
TRBV6-5	TRBJ1-1	.	.	CASSYRQFEMNTEAFF	TGTGCCAGCAGTTATCGTCAGTTTGAGATGAACACTGAAGCTTTCTTT
TRBV6-1	TRBJ2-7	.	.	CASSEDEQYF	TGTGCCAGCAGTGAAGACGAGCAGTACTTC
TRBV19	TRBJ1-5	.	.	CASSMHGGASNQPQHF	TGTGCCAGTAGTATGCACGGAGGGGCAAGCAATCAGCCCCAGCATTTT
TRBV11-1	TRBJ2-4	.	.	CASSLVAGNIKNIQYF	TGTGCCAGCAGCTTAGTGGCAGGGAATATAAAAAACATTCAGTACTTC
TRBV7-3	TRBJ2-2	.	TRBD2	CASSLLTSNSLTGELFF	TGTGCCAGCAGCTTACTGACTAGCAACAGCCTTACCGGGGAGCTGTTTTTT